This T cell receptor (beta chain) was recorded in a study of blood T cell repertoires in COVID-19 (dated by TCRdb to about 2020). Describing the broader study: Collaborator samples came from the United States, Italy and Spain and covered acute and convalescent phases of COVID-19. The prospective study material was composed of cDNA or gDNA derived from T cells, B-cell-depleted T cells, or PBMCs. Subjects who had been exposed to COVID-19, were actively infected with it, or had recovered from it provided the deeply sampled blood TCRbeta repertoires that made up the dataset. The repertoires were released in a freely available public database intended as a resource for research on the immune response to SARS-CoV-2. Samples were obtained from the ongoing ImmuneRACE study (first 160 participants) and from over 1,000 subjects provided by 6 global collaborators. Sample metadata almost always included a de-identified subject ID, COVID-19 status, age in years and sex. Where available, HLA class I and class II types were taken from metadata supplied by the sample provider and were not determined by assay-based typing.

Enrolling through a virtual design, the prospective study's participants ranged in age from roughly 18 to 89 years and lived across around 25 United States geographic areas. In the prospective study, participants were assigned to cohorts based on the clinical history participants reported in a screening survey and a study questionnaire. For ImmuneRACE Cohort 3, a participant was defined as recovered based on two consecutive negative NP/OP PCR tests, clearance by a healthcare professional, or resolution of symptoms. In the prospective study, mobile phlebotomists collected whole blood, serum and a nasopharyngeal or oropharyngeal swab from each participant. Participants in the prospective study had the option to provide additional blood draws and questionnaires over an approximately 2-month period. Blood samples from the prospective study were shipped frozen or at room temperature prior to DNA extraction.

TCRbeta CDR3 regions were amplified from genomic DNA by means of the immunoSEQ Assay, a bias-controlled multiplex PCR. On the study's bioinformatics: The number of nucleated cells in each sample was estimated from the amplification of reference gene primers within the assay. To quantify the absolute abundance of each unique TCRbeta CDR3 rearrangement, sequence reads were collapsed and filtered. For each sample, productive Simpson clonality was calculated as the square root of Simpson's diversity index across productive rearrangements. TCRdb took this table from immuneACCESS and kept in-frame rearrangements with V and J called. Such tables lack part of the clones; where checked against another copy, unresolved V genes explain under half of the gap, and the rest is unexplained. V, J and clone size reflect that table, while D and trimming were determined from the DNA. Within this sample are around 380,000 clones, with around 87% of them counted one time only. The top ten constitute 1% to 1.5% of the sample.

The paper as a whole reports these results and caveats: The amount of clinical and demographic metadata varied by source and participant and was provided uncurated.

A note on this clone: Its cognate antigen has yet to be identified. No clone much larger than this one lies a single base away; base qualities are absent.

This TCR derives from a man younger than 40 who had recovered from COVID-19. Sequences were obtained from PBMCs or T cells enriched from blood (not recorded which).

The CDR3 reads CASSQNRVAYEQYF. Read as DNA, the sequence is TGTGCCAGCAGCCAGAACAGGGTCGCCTACGAGCAGTACTTC. The chain joins TRBV3-1 (or the pseudogene TRBV3-2) to TRBJ2-7, with a weak D call of TRBD1 (6 bases match). Counted from cysteine to phenylalanine, this CDR3 has 14 amino acids. Left in the record is the CDR3 DNA by itself, 42 bases read in frame from the first base. Trimming removed 3 bases from V and 2 bases from J, leaving 11 bases between the germline ends. From the germline V gene (reference sequence), CDR1 is LGHDT and CDR2 is YNNKEL.